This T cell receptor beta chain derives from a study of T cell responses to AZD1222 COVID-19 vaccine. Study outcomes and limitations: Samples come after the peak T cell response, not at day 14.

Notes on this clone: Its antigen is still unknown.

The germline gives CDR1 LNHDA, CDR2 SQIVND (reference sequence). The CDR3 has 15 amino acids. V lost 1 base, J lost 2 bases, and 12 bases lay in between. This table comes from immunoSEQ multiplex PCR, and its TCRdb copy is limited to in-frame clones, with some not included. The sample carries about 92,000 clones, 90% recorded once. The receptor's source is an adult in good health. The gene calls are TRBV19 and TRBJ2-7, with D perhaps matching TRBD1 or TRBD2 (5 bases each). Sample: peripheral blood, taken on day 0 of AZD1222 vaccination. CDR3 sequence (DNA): TGTGCCAGTAGTATAGTCGGGGACGGAACCTACGAGCAGTACTTC. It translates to CASSIVGDGTYEQYF.